The entry below gives a single T cell receptor beta chain sequence along with its context. This CDR3 region has 16 residues. The V end was cut by 5 bases, the J end by 6 bases, with 21 bases between. CDR1 and CDR2 from the germline V gene are LNHDA and SQIVND (reference sequence). This sample is part of a study of control samples from healthy donors and cancer patients. TCRdb keeps only in-frame clones here, not all; method: immunoSEQ multiplex PCR. The profile covers approximately 130,000 clones, with 87% appearing a single time and approximately 9% taken by the ten largest. The chain couples TRBV19 to TRBJ2-3; the D call may be TRBD1 or TRBD2 (5 bases each). This clonotype originated in a man aged 35 to 55 in good health. Sequencing was done on a sample of blood. The CDR3, as DNA: TGTGCCAGTAGTCGAGAACCGGGACCTCCACGGGATACGCAGTATTTT. Its translation is CASSREPGPPRDTQYF.